Below, one TCR beta chain is given with its context. These data come from a study of blood T cell repertoires in COVID-19. CDR3 length: 16 residues. Germline V gene lookup returns CDR1 MGHRA and CDR2 YSYEKL. The V gene lost 2 bases and the J gene lost 4 bases, with 15 bases spanning the gap. Sequenced by immunoSEQ multiplex PCR; TCRdb stores in-frame clones only, minus some. This sample yields about 100,000 clones, of which about 89% are seen a single time; 2% to 2.5% belongs to the top ten. Material for sequencing was peripheral blood. This chain joins TRBV4-1 and TRBJ2-4; D is possibly TRBD2 (5 bases). The clonotype comes from a man aged 50 or older with active COVID-19. CDR3 amino acids: CASSQIPLAGKNIQYF. CDR3 sequence (DNA): TGCGCCAGCAGCCAAATTCCTTTGGCGGGTAAAAACATTCAGTACTTC.